The source of this T cell receptor beta chain is a study of blood T cell repertoires in COVID-19. Across the study: Samples taken during acute and convalescent COVID-19 were collected in the United States, Italy and Spain. Sources were T cells, B-cell-depleted T cells, or PBMCs; the material itself was cDNA or gDNA.

There are 20 residues in the CDR3. The germline CDR1 and CDR2 sequences are SGHTA and FQGTGA. J lost 4 bases, V lost 5 bases, and 22 bases had no gene match. Sequencing used immunoSEQ multiplex PCR; TCRdb keeps in-frame clones, though not all of them. The sample yields 200,000 to 250,000 clones, approximately 84% seen once. The receptor comes from a young woman who had recovered from COVID-19. This chain uses TRBV7-3 with TRBJ1-2; 10 bases are a match to TRBD1. Sequencing input: peripheral blood. The chain's CDR3 is CASSPPQWRQGAKVTYGYTF. CDR3 nucleotide sequence: TGTGCCAGCAGCCCGCCCCAGTGGAGACAGGGGGCGAAGGTTACCTATGGCTACACCTTC.